This entry lists 10 T cell receptor beta chains sequenced from one sample in a study of OX40 agonist ivuxolimab in advanced cancers. Here immunoSEQ multiplex PCR was the method, and the copy in TCRdb shows in-frame clones only, minus some. In the table there are 60,000 to 65,000 clones, about 89% of which are singletons. The source material was CD4+ or CD8+ T cells sorted from blood, sampled in a trial of the OX40 agonist ivuxolimab. The source of these receptors is an adult with an advanced solid tumor such as melanoma, head and neck, liver or kidney cancer.

The chain carries TRBV11-3 and TRBJ1-1; D not certain. With 1 base removed from V and 0 bases from J, the gap between germline ends came to 3 bases. The CDR3 is 13 residues long. Per the germline V gene, CDR1 is SGHNT and CDR2 is YENEEA. The CDR3 reads CASSLGVNTEAFF. In DNA form, the CDR3 reads TGTGCCAGCAGCTTAGGGGTGAACACTGAAGCTTTCTTT.

The rearrangement links TRBV5-1 to TRBJ2-1; 9 bases are a match to TRBD2. The CDR3 spans 15 residues. CDR1 SGHRS and CDR2 YFSETQ come from the germline V gene. The junction had 2 bases not matched to a gene; V was cut back by 4 bases and J by 0 bases. CDR3 sequence: CASSPAGGSYNEQFF. DNA of the CDR3: TGCGCCAGCAGCCCAGCGGGAGGCTCCTACAATGAGCAGTTCTTC.

V gene TRBV9 combines with J gene TRBJ2-3; 10 nucleotides agree with TRBD2. Trimming removed 4 bases from V and 2 bases from J; junction bases left unmatched: 4. The CDR3 is made up of 15 amino acids. From germline, CDR1 is SGDLS and CDR2 YYNGEE. The CDR3 DNA is TGTGCCAGCAGCCCTGGACTAGCGGACACAGATACGCAGTATTTT. Residues: CASSPGLADTDTQYF.

The chain joins TRBV28 to TRBJ1-1; 9 bases match TRBD1. This CDR3 contains 13 residues. J gave up 10 bases and V 4 bases, and 7 bases lay outside the gene matches. From germline, CDR1 is MDHEN and CDR2 SYDVKM. Written as DNA, the CDR3 is TGTGCCAGCAGTTCCCATGACAGGGGGAGAGCTTTCTTT. It is translated as CASSSHDRGRAFF.

This clone was detected once. The chain combines TRBV25-1 with TRBJ1-2; a possible D gene is TRBD1 (6 bases). The V gene's germline CDR1 is MGHDK and CDR2 SYGVNS. Trimming removed 4 bases from V and 7 bases from J, with 10 bases in between. The CDR3 length is 12 residues. The CDR3 loop reads CASSAGALGYTF. The CDR3 region has the DNA TGTGCCAGCAGTGCAGGGGCGCTTGGCTACACCTTC.

The V and J genes are TRBV5-6 and TRBJ2-3; TRBD2 is a possible D gene (5 bases). The CDR3 loop spans 17 amino acids. V was clipped by 2 bases and J by 2 bases, with 18 bases between them. CDR1 is SGHDT, CDR2 YYEEEE, per germline. In DNA, the CDR3 is TGTGCCAGCAGCTTTGGACTCCTCCGGTTAAACACAGATACGCAGTATTTT. It is translated as CASSFGLLRLNTDTQYF.

The V gene is TRBV10-3, the J gene TRBJ2-7, with 10 nucleotides matching TRBD1. The CDR3 runs to 15 residues. V gave up 6 bases and J gave up 2 bases; unmatched junction bases: 7. The germline V gene encodes CDR1 ENHRY and CDR2 SYGVKD. In DNA, the CDR3 is TGTGCCATCAGCACTGGGACAGGGGTGACCTACGAGCAGTACTTC. Translating it yields CAISTGTGVTYEQYF.

The J gene is TRBJ2-5, the V gene TRBV7-2; 12 nucleotides match TRBD1. With 6 bases clipped from V and 9 bases from J, the junction kept 8 bases outside the gene matches. This CDR3 spans 14 amino acids. Germline V gene lookup returns CDR1 SGHTA and CDR2 FQGNSA. The CDR3 protein is CASRGQGATQAQYF. In nucleotides, the CDR3 is TGTGCCAGCAGGGGACAGGGGGCTACACAAGCCCAGTACTTC.

This chain joins TRBV9 and TRBJ1-2; D remains ambiguous. This CDR3 has 13 residues. In germline, CDR1 is SGDLS, CDR2 YYNGEE. V was pared by 4 bases and J by 4 bases, with 11 bases between. The CDR3 DNA reads TGTGCCAGCAGCTCGCCGGCGGGCTATGGCTACACCTTC. Its translation: CASSSPAGYGYTF.

The chain carries TRBV5-1 and TRBJ1-3; 8 nucleotides match TRBD1. Germline lookup yields CDR1 SGHRS and CDR2 YFSETQ. Germline trimming cut 4 bases from V and 2 bases from J; bases unmatched to any gene: 5. The CDR3 is made up of 15 amino acids. The CDR3 is CASSAWTGPGNTIYF. The CDR3 DNA sequence: TGCGCCAGCAGCGCCTGGACAGGGCCTGGAAACACCATATATTTT.